This T cell receptor beta chain was sequenced for a study of T cell repertoires in cytomegalovirus infection. Across the study: Well-studied HLA-B-restricted epitopes and recently identified HLA-C-restricted epitopes of CMV were both used in the study. A matching HLA type, together with CMV infection, was signaled by public TCR beta signatures.

TCRdb processed the reads anew with MiXCR; each CDR3 protein has one entry. Of about 770,000 distinct CDR3 sequences listed, almost 30% are singletons. In regard to this clonotype: Its antigen is not known.

Study results and caveats: The ex vivo response was dominated by HLA-C-restricted CMV-specific TCR beta clonotypes. Identification of carriers of CMV plus the relevant HLA was achieved through cumulative public TCR beta family frequency.

This receptor was obtained from a human donor in good health (CMV status not recorded). Some clones in this sample may be carry-over from other donors' samples. Sequenced material: cultured CD8+ T cells from PBMCs, taken from culture after CMV antigen stimulation.

DNA of the CDR3: TGTGCCAGCAGTTCCTGGACCGACACTGAAGCTTTCTTT. It specifies CASSSWTDTEAFF. The chain recombines TRBV28 with TRBJ1-1; D gene ambiguous. V was shortened by 4 bases and J by 3 bases, with 9 bases between the two germline ends. Germline loops: CDR1 MDHEN, CDR2 SYDVKM. The CDR3 extends over 13 amino acids.